This T cell receptor (beta chain) was observed in a study of post-analysis software for immune sequencing data. The wider study: Relapsing-remitting, secondary progressive and progressive-relapsing forms made up the multiple sclerosis disease courses.

A few counts support this clonotype. Its antigen is as yet unknown. The junction departs from germline at one end; a sequencing error may be responsible. Unique molecular identifiers were built into the TCR beta cDNA libraries. MiXCR was run by TCRdb on the PCR reads, yielding one entry per CDR3 protein. This table has around 150,000 distinct CDR3 sequences, about 37% appearing once. Study-level points and caveats: The F measure placed samples prepared in the same batch into strongly shared clusters. Five or six TRBV segments were significantly more frequent in patients than in controls. TRBV5-6, TRBV5-1 and TRBV20-1 were among these segments. Multiple sclerosis patients had significantly lower normalized Chao1 diversity than controls.

The CDR3 extends over 14 amino acids. The V and J genes are TRBV12-3 or TRBV12-4 and TRBJ2-7; possibly TRBD2 for D (6 bases). The clonotype comes from a girl between 5 and 17 years old with multiple sclerosis. Material: blood, obtained after autologous hematopoietic stem cell transplantation. This chain's CDR3 is CASSARLESYEQYF. The CDR3 coding sequence is TGCGCCAGCAGCGCACGACTAGAATCCTACGAGCAGTACTTC.